A single sample gave rise to the 30 T cell receptor beta chains below, sequenced in a study of cytomegalovirus exposure and HLA in healthy donors (dated 2017 in TCRdb). Preparation of the library involved the immunoSEQ multiplex PCR assay. For the multiplex PCR, a mixture combining 60 forward primers for TCR Vbeta segments and 13 reverse primers for TCR Jbeta segments was used. This is the immuneACCESS table as TCRdb keeps it, with only in-frame sequences that have V and J called. A part of the clones is gone; compared with another copy, unresolved V genes explain less than half, and the rest is unexplained. The table for this sample records some 180,000 clones. 6.5% of the sample is held by the ten biggest clonotypes. Sequenced material: PBMCs. The receptor set was obtained from a man younger than 40 in good health and CMV-seronegative.

CDR3 DNA: TGCGCCAGCAGCTTGGAACCACCCGGACAGGGGAACAACGAGCAGTACTTC. Translated: CASSLEPPGQGNNEQYF. This rearrangement joins TRBV5-1 to TRBJ2-7; 9 nucleotides match TRBD1. The V gene end was trimmed by 0 bases and the J gene end by 5 bases; junction bases not matched to a gene: 12. The germline V gene has CDR1 SGHRS and CDR2 YFSETQ. The CDR3 length is 17 residues. The full variable domain, in which reference TRBV5-1 and TRBJ2-7 provide the parts outside the CDR3, is KAGVTQTPRYLIKTRGQQVTLSCSPISGHRSVSWYQQTPGQGLQFLFEYFSETQRNKGNFPGRFSGRQFSNSRSEMNVSTLELGDSALYLCASSLEPPGQGNNEQYFGPGTRLTVT.

The J gene is TRBJ1-1, the V gene TRBV5-1, with D tentatively TRBD1 (5 bases). The V gene lost 0 bases and the J gene lost 4 bases, with 7 bases spanning the gap. Germline CDR1 SGHRS, CDR2 YFSETQ. The CDR3 contains 13 residues. DNA for the CDR3: TGCGCCAGCAGCTTGGTAGGGGCCACTGAAGCTTTCTTT. Its protein product is CASSLVGATEAFF.

The J gene is TRBJ1-4, the V gene TRBV7-8, with D hard to call. Germline assignment: CDR1 SGHVS and CDR2 FQNEAQ. The CDR3 is made up of 15 amino acids. Trimming took 3 bases from V and 8 from J, leaving 16 bases between them. The CDR3 bases are TGTGCCAGCAGCTTGACGTATGGGCGACGAGAAAAACTGTTTTTT. Encoded protein: CASSLTYGRREKLFF.

This chain joins TRBV4-3 and TRBJ1-1; D gene unclear. V lost 7 bases, J lost 0 bases, and 12 bases lay in between. CDR1 is LGHNA, CDR2 YSLEER, per germline. The CDR3 runs to 14 residues. The CDR3 bases are TGCGCCAGCAACCGGCGGGGTATGAACACTGAAGCTTTCTTT. It specifies CASNRRGMNTEAFF.

This rearrangement joins TRBV30 to TRBJ1-6; no reliable D call. Trimming cost V 0 bases and J 14 bases, with 8 bases left between them. Looked up from germline, CDR1 is GTSNPN and CDR2 is SVGIG (reference sequence). The CDR3 totals 11 residues. The CDR3 here is CAWSVRSSLHF. The CDR3 DNA sequence: TGTGCCTGGAGTGTCCGGAGTTCCCTCCACTTT.

J is TRBJ2-1 and V is TRBV10-3, with TRBD2 matching over 12 bases. Unmatched junction bases numbered 3, after V lost 0 bases and J lost 6 bases. The CDR3 is made up of 16 amino acids. Germline CDR1 ENHRY, CDR2 SYGVKD. CDR3 loop: CAISESILAGGNEQFF. In DNA form, the CDR3 reads TGTGCCATCAGTGAGTCGATACTAGCGGGGGGCAATGAGCAGTTCTTC.

A remark on this clone: The same CDR3 also results from other DNA sequences found in this sample. The chain combines TRBV18 with TRBJ1-4; D not certain. The germline CDR1 and CDR2 sequences are KGHSH and LQKENI. The germline V and J ends were trimmed by 2 bases and 0 bases, with 4 bases remaining between them. The CDR3 sequence is 14 residues long. The CDR3 DNA follows: TGTGCCAGCTCACCAACGGCAACTAATGAAAAACTGTTTTTT. Translated: CASSPTATNEKLFF.

CDR3 residues: CASSQPGQGARWGGYTF. The DNA for the CDR3 is TGCGCCAGCAGCCAGCCTGGACAGGGGGCGCGGTGGGGGGGCTACACCTTC. The chain recombines TRBV4-1 with TRBJ1-2, with 11 bases identical to TRBD1. Germline loops: CDR1 MGHRA, CDR2 YSYEKL. The CDR3 is 17 amino acids. The V segment lost 3 bases and the J segment 8 bases; nucleotides outside the gene matches: 14.

The chain uses TRBV29-1 and TRBJ2-3, with 9 bases aligning to TRBD2. The J segment lost 0 bases and the V segment lost 5 bases, leaving 9 bases of the junction unmatched. This CDR3 is 16 amino acids long. Germline V gives CDR1 SQVTM, CDR2 ANQGSEA. This CDR3 is CSVRDPTSGSTDTQYF. CDR3 sequence (DNA): TGCAGCGTTCGGGATCCGACTAGCGGTAGCACAGATACGCAGTATTTT.

The chain employs TRBV29-1 and TRBJ1-4; 10 bases align to TRBD1. Germline V gives CDR1 SQVTM, CDR2 ANQGSEA. The CDR3 consists of 16 residues. The J segment lost 8 bases and the V segment lost 4 bases, leaving 13 bases of the junction unmatched. This chain's CDR3 is CSVGGQGSFSGEKLFF. As DNA, the CDR3 is TGCAGCGTTGGGGGACAGGGGAGTTTTTCAGGGGAAAAACTGTTTTTT.

This chain joins TRBV5-4 and TRBJ1-2, with 9 nucleotides matching TRBD1. In germline, CDR1 is SGHNT, CDR2 YYREEE (reference sequence). CDR3 size: 13 residues. With 5 bases clipped from V and 4 bases from J, the junction kept 3 bases outside the gene matches. This chain's CDR3 is CASRETGGYGYTF. CDR3 DNA: TGTGCCAGCAGGGAGACAGGGGGCTATGGCTACACCTTC. Filled out from reference TRBV5-4 and TRBJ1-2, the complete variable domain reads ETGVTQSPTHLIKTRGQQVTLRCSSQSGHNTVSWYQQALGQGPQFIFQYYREEENGRGNFPPRFSGLQFPNYSSELNVNALELDDSALYLCASRETGGYGYTFGSGTRLTVV.

The genes are TRBV28 and TRBJ2-7, with D maybe TRBD2 (6 bases). The germline V gene has CDR1 MDHEN and CDR2 SYDVKM. Trimming stripped 3 bases from V and 3 bases from J, with 12 bases between. The length of the CDR3 is 14 residues. Here the CDR3 reads CASSLELAHYEQYF. The CDR3 coding sequence is TGTGCCAGCAGTTTGGAGCTAGCGCACTACGAGCAGTACTTC.

The chain couples TRBV15 to TRBJ2-7, with a weak D call TRBD1 (6 bases). Germline CDR1 and CDR2: LNHNV and YYDKDF (reference sequence). This CDR3 contains 17 residues. Trimming removed 1 base at V and 1 base at J, with 17 bases between. The CDR3 sequence: CATSRGSVGQRSYEQYF. CDR3 in DNA: TGTGCCACCAGCAGAGGGTCTGTCGGACAGAGATCCTACGAGCAGTACTTC. Using reference TRBV15 and TRBJ2-7 for the parts outside the CDR3, the full variable domain is DAMVIQNPRYQVTQFGKPVTLSCSQTLNHNVMYWYQQKSSQAPKLLFHYYDKDFNNEADTPDNFQSRRPNTSFCFLDIRSPGLGDTAMYLCATSRGSVGQRSYEQYFGPGTRLTVT.

V and J are TRBV11-1 and TRBJ2-1; TRBD2 agrees at 15 bases. The CDR3 has 15 residues. Trimming removed 5 bases from V and 14 bases from J; junction bases left unmatched: 10. CDR1 and CDR2 from the germline V gene are SGHAT and FQDESV (reference sequence). The CDR3 loop reads CASSPGLAGGAGEFF. CDR3 coding DNA: TGTGCCAGCAGCCCAGGACTAGCGGGAGGGGCGGGGGAGTTCTTC. The complete variable domain, with remaining parts taken from reference TRBV11-1 and TRBJ2-1, reads EAEVAQSPRYKITEKSQAVAFWCDPISGHATLYWYRQILGQGPELLVQFQDESVVDDSQLPKDRFSAERLKGVDSTLKIQPAELGDSAMYLCASSPGLAGGAGEFFGPGTRLTVL.

The chain has TRBV7-9 and TRBJ1-1; TRBD1 is a possible D gene (5 bases). Germline values: CDR1 SEHNR, CDR2 FQNEAQ (reference sequence). The V gene lost 3 bases and the J gene lost 4 bases, with 12 bases spanning the gap. The CDR3 has 14 amino acids. CDR3 bases: TGTGCCAGCAGCTTCGGGACTGCCGTCACTGAAGCTTTCTTT. Translating gives CASSFGTAVTEAFF.

With regard to this clone: In the same sample, other DNA sequences code for this CDR3. This sequence joins TRBV11-2 and TRBJ1-1; D gene unclear. The germline V and J ends were trimmed by 5 bases and 1 base, with 8 bases remaining between them. This CDR3 comprises 13 residues. Germline values: CDR1 SGHAT, CDR2 FQNNGV. The CDR3 DNA follows: TGTGCCAGCAGCCTAACAGAGAACACTGAAGCTTTCTTT. Residues: CASSLTENTEAFF.

V is TRBV30 and J is TRBJ2-1; the match to TRBD2 covers 8 bases. This CDR3 contains 15 residues. Looked up from germline, CDR1 is GTSNPN and CDR2 is SVGIG (reference sequence). J lost 4 bases, V lost 4 bases, and 9 bases had no gene match. The CDR3 region has the DNA TGTGCCTGGATTCCCGCGGCTAGCGGGTACAATGAGCAGTTCTTC. The encoded protein is CAWIPAASGYNEQFF.

The chain is built from TRBV9 and TRBJ2-3, with TRBD1 matching over 7 bases. The CDR3 is 13 residues long. Trimming took 6 bases from V and 1 from J; bases not matched to a gene: 2. Germline loops: CDR1 SGDLS, CDR2 YYNGEE. CDR3 nucleotides: TGTGCCAGCAACCAGGGGGGCACAGATACGCAGTATTTT. This codes for CASNQGGTDTQYF.

The chain couples TRBV25-1 to TRBJ1-5, with TRBD1 matching 8 bases. CDR1 and CDR2 from the germline V gene are MGHDK and SYGVNS. CDR3 length: 15 amino acids. Losses at the gene ends were 2 bases for V and 5 bases for J; bases not matched to a gene: 5. The CDR3 DNA reads as TGTGCCAGCAGTGAAGGGTCAGGGGGCGATCAGCCCCAGCATTTT. Protein sequence: CASSEGSGGDQPQHF.

The V and J genes are TRBV14 and TRBJ1-4; possibly TRBD1 for D (5 bases). V was shortened by 1 base and J by 0 bases, with 6 bases between the two germline ends. The CDR3 contains 15 residues. Germline CDR1 is SGHDN and CDR2 is FVKESK. The CDR3 sequence: CASSQAGATNEKLFF. The CDR3 nucleotides read TGTGCCAGCAGCCAAGCGGGGGCAACTAATGAAAAACTGTTTTTT. Together with reference TRBV14 and TRBJ1-4, the CDR3 gives the full variable domain: EAGVTQFPSHSVIEKGQTVTLRCDPISGHDNLYWYRRVMGKEIKFLLHFVKESKQDESGMPNNRFLAERTGGTYSTLKVQPAELEDSGVYFCASSQAGATNEKLFFGSGTQLSVL.

This chain uses TRBV11-2 with TRBJ1-4, with 8 bases aligning to TRBD1. V lost 6 bases, J lost 2 bases, and 2 bases stayed unmatched. CDR1 is SGHAT and CDR2 is FQNNGV in the germline V gene. CDR3 length: 14 residues. The CDR3 sequence is CASRHRGTNEKLFF. CDR3 coding DNA: TGTGCCAGCAGACACAGGGGGACTAATGAAAAACTGTTTTTT.

This chain links TRBV5-1 with TRBJ2-3; TRBD1 might be the D (6 bases). Trimming removed 3 bases from V and 3 bases from J, with 17 bases in between. CDR1 and CDR2 (germline): SGHRS, YFSETQ. CDR3 length: 16 residues. The chain's CDR3 is CASSSLLGALTDTQYF. CDR3 nucleotide sequence: TGCGCCAGCAGCTCCCTACTGGGGGCCCTGACAGATACGCAGTATTTT.

V is TRBV4-3 and J is TRBJ2-5, with D unresolved. CDR3 length equals 13 residues. Germline CDR1 is LGHNA and CDR2 is YSLEER. V lost 5 bases, J lost 4 bases, and 11 bases lay in between. The CDR3 coding sequence is TGCGCCAGCAGCTTTCGGGTCCTAGAGACCCAGTACTTC. Translated: CASSFRVLETQYF.

Concerning this clone: The junction departs from germline at one end; a sequencing error may be responsible. V gene TRBV7-3 combines with J gene TRBJ2-1; TRBD2 agrees at 9 bases. This CDR3 is 17 amino acids long. In germline, CDR1 is SGHTA, CDR2 FQGTGA. CDR3 in amino acids: CASSLTGSGRVGREEFF. The CDR3 coding sequence is TGTGCCAGCAGCTTAACAGGTAGCGGGAGAGTGGGACGTGAGGAGTTCTTC.

V and J are TRBV11-2 and TRBJ2-7; 9 bases line up with TRBD2. This CDR3 is built from 15 residues. V was pared by 1 base and J by 3 bases, with 4 bases of the junction left unmatched. Germline V CDR1 and CDR2: SGHAT, FQNNGV. Here the CDR3 DNA reads TGTGCCAGCAGCTTAGGGACTAGCGCTTACTACGAGCAGTACTTC. This sequence encodes CASSLGTSAYYEQYF.

The rearrangement uses TRBV7-6 and TRBJ2-7; 8 bases are shared with TRBD2. This CDR3 spans 18 amino acids. Germline CDR1 is SGHVS and CDR2 is FNYEAQ. With 0 bases clipped from V and 5 bases from J, the junction kept 15 bases outside the gene matches. The CDR3 here is CASSLAFAGGTTNHEQYF. CDR3 DNA sequence: TGTGCCAGCAGCTTAGCGTTCGCGGGGGGCACCACTAACCACGAGCAGTACTTC.

The chain links TRBV6-5 to TRBJ2-5; D might be TRBD1 (6 bases). The CDR3 contains 14 residues. Germline V gene sequence: CDR1 MNHEY, CDR2 SVGAGI. The germline V and J ends were trimmed by 0 bases and 2 bases, with 7 bases remaining between them. In nucleotides, the CDR3 is TGTGCCAGCAGTTACTCGAGGGGGCAAGAGACCCAGTACTTC. Protein: CASSYSRGQETQYF.

The chain carries TRBV5-8 and TRBJ2-3, with D possibly TRBD1 on 5 matching bases. The CDR3 consists of 14 residues. V was trimmed by 4 bases and J by 6 bases, leaving 15 bases between them. Looked up from germline, CDR1 is SGHTS and CDR2 is YDEGEE. For the CDR3, the DNA is TGTGCCAGCAGCCCTGTTCAGTGGGGCGATACGCAGTATTTT. It codes for CASSPVQWGDTQYF.

The chain links TRBV6-6 to TRBJ1-5, with 8 bases identical to TRBD1. Trimming removed 8 bases from V and 6 bases from J; junction bases left unmatched: 6. CDR3 length: 13 residues. Germline V CDR1 and CDR2: MNHNY, SVGAGI (reference sequence). The CDR3 sequence is CASLRDRSQPQHF. The DNA of the CDR3 is TGTGCCAGCCTTCGGGACAGGTCTCAGCCCCAGCATTTT.

The gene calls are TRBV27 and TRBJ2-7, with D possibly TRBD2 on 5 matching bases. The V end was cut by 6 bases, the J end by 4 bases, with 10 bases between. This CDR3 spans 12 amino acids. CDR1 and CDR2 (germline): MNHEY, SMNVEV (reference sequence). Here the CDR3 DNA reads TGTGCCAGCAGGGGAGAGGGTTACGAGCAGTACTTC. It encodes CASRGEGYEQYF.